The clone carrying this TCR beta chain was detected ten times or more. Antigen unknown. Every donor provided 7.5 to 10 milliliters of peripheral blood. J gave up 2 bases and V 4 bases, and 3 bases lay outside the gene matches. CDR3 length: 14 residues. The germline V gene has CDR1 MNHEY and CDR2 SMNVEV (reference sequence). Sample-barcoded 5' priming and a J-beta primer mix drove a second PCR of about 6 to 12 cycles. Every single cDNA molecule received a tag from a template-switch adaptor with 12 random nucleotides. MiXCR, applied by TCRdb to the 5' RACE reads, yields one record per CDR3 protein. The sample has more than 700,000 distinct CDR3 sequences, 46% seen once. The data are from a study of blood T cells in healthy people across ages. Overall study findings and caveats: More naive CD4+ cells and higher diversity marked long-lived donors relative to aged donors. It was found that TCR beta diversity correlated strongly with the percentage of naive T cells.

The receptor was derived from a man older than 75 in good health. Source material: blood. The rearrangement joins TRBV27 to TRBJ2-7; TRBD2 aligns across 9 bases. The CDR3 DNA follows: TGTGCCAGCAGTTCGGCGGGAGGGCCCTACGAGCAGTACTTC. It is translated as CASSSAGGPYEQYF.